This is a list of T cell receptor beta chains from one sample in a study of liver allograft versus peripheral blood T cells. TCRdb called the reads again in MiXCR, with one record for every CDR3 protein. The sample consists of approximately 1,000 distinct CDR3 sequences, roughly two fifths of them appearing once. These TCRs come from a human patient who had a liver transplant. A subset of T cells may come from the graft donor. CDR3s include the opening cysteine and the closing phenylalanine or tryptophan. D genes are given only for firm matches. Not all rows give a size; the values are once, few, many and, for expanded clones, a class.

CSVGEGNYGYTF	TGCAGCGTCGGGGAGGGGAACTATGGCTACACCTTC	.	TRBV29-1	.	TRBJ1-2
CASSYSGDDEQFF	TGTGCCAGCAGTTACTCAGGGGATGATGAGCAGTTCTTC	.	TRBV6-5	many	TRBJ2-1
CASRTGDVYTEAFF	TGTGCCAGTCGGACAGGGGATGTGTACACTGAAGCTTTCTTT	TRBD1	TRBV19	medium-sized	TRBJ1-1
CASSTGTGGNQPQHF	TGTGCCAGCAGTACAGGGACAGGAGGCAATCAGCCCCAGCATTTT	TRBD1	TRBV6-1	.	TRBJ1-5
CASRDYGYTF	TGTGCCAGTAGAGACTATGGCTACACCTTC	.	TRBV19	large	TRBJ1-2
CASSRGAGTDTQYF	TGTGCCAGCAGTCGTGGGGCCGGCACAGATACGCAGTATTTT	.	TRBV25-1	.	TRBJ2-3
CASSRPGQAPRSDTQYF	TGTGCCAGCAGTCGGCCTGGACAGGCTCCCCGATCAGATACGCAGTATTTT	TRBD1	TRBV28	.	TRBJ2-3
CASSFQGGYGNTIYF	TGTGCCAGCAGTTTTCAGGGGGGGTATGGAAACACCATATATTTT	TRBD1	TRBV28	medium-sized	TRBJ1-3
CASSITGNTPTTNEKLFF	TGTGCCAGCAGCATAACAGGGAATACCCCAACAACTAATGAAAAACTGTTTTTT	.	TRBV9	.	TRBJ1-4
CASSQVGQGSYEQYF	TGTGCCAGCAGCCAAGTTGGACAGGGCTCCTACGAGCAGTACTTC	TRBD1	TRBV14	medium-sized	TRBJ2-7
CAISEPGTGDRGSTF	TGTGCCATCAGTGAGCCAGGCACAGGGGACAGGGGTTCGACCTTC	TRBD1	TRBV10-3	medium-sized	TRBJ1-2
CSGTGYYNEQFF	TGCAGCGGGACAGGGTACTACAATGAGCAGTTCTTC	TRBD1	TRBV29-1	medium-sized	TRBJ2-1
CASSISGNQPQHF	TGTGCCAGTAGTATATCGGGAAATCAGCCCCAGCATTTT	.	TRBV19	.	TRBJ1-5
CASSLEKGLNSPLHF	TGTGCCAGCAGCTTGGAGAAGGGTCTTAATTCACCCCTCCACTTT	.	TRBV5-4	medium-sized	TRBJ1-6
CASSLGGQAYEQYF	TGTGCCAGCAGCTTAGGGGGACAAGCCTACGAGCAGTACTTC	.	TRBV7-2	medium-sized	TRBJ2-7
CASSLAGGYNEQFF	TGTGCCAGCAGCTTAGCGGGAGGGTACAATGAGCAGTTCTTC	TRBD2	TRBV11-2	.	TRBJ2-1
CASSLDHGHPGDYGYTF	TGTGCCAGCAGTCTCGACCATGGACACCCCGGGGATTATGGCTACACCTTC	.	TRBV28	medium-sized	TRBJ1-2
CSAAGTSSYEQYF	TGCAGTGCCGCCGGGACTAGCAGCTACGAGCAGTACTTC	TRBD2	TRBV20-1	medium-sized	TRBJ2-7
CASSGLTGGGYEQYF	TGTGCCAGCAGTGGACTGACGGGAGGGGGTTACGAGCAGTACTTC	TRBD2	TRBV28	large	TRBJ2-7
CASSLTGKFYNEQFF	TGTGCCAGCAGTTTAACAGGCAAGTTCTACAATGAGCAGTTCTTC	.	TRBV28	few	TRBJ2-1
CASSFRTSGNTIYF	TGTGCCAGCAGTTTTAGGACCTCTGGAAACACCATATATTTT	.	TRBV28	large	TRBJ1-3
CASSYPGLGYEQYF	TGTGCCAGCAGCTATCCGGGACTGGGCTACGAGCAGTACTTC	.	TRBV7-9	medium-sized	TRBJ2-7
CASSVRQSSRNSPLHF	TGTGCCAGTAGTGTACGACAGTCCAGCCGGAATTCACCCCTCCACTTT	.	TRBV19	.	TRBJ1-6
CASSEAKDREDSPLHF	TGTGCCAGCAGTGAAGCGAAGGACAGGGAGGATTCACCCCTCCACTTT	TRBD1	TRBV6-6	.	TRBJ1-6
CASSQDHAGNQPQHF	TGTGCCAGTAGTCAGGACCATGCGGGCAATCAGCCCCAGCATTTT	.	TRBV19	.	TRBJ1-5
CASSPMGYVDYGYTF	TGTGCCAGCTCACCAATGGGGTATGTGGACTATGGCTACACCTTC	.	TRBV18	medium-sized	TRBJ1-2
CASSPTGQGSEAFF	TGTGCCAGCTCACCCACCGGACAGGGATCTGAAGCTTTCTTT	TRBD1	TRBV18	many	TRBJ1-1
CASSVVFIWKSYEQYF	TGTGCCAGCAGTGTAGTTTTTATATGGAAAAGCTACGAGCAGTACTTC	.	TRBV28	.	TRBJ2-7
CASSLVRGIVEDGYTF	TGTGCCAGCAGCTTGGTCCGTGGGATTGTCGAGGATGGCTACACCTTC	.	TRBV5-4	medium-sized	TRBJ1-2
CATSTRMTSREQYF	TGTGCCACCAGCACCCGAATGACTAGCAGGGAGCAGTACTTC	TRBD2	TRBV15	.	TRBJ2-7
CSSSGSNYGYTF	TGCAGCTCCTCTGGCAGCAACTATGGCTACACCTTC	.	TRBV29-1	.	TRBJ1-2
CASSLSGPEKLFF	TGTGCCAGCAGCTTATCTGGGCCTGAAAAACTGTTTTTT	.	TRBV11-2	.	TRBJ1-4
CSARSLAGYEQYF	TGCAGTGCTAGATCGCTAGCGGGATATGAGCAGTACTTC	TRBD2	TRBV20-1	few	TRBJ2-7
CASSLLNTIYF	TGTGCCAGCAGCTTGCTAAACACCATATATTTT	.	TRBV5-6	large	TRBJ1-3
CASSYYDREQFF	TGTGCCAGCAGCTATTACGACCGAGAGCAGTTCTTC	.	TRBV7-9	medium-sized	TRBJ2-1
CASSLDSNNEQFF	TGTGCCAGCAGCTTAGACTCTAACAATGAGCAGTTCTTC	.	TRBV7-9	few	TRBJ2-1
CAISGDRGNSPLHF	TGTGCCATCAGTGGGGACAGGGGTAATTCACCCCTCCACTTT	TRBD1	TRBV10-3	once	TRBJ1-6
CSARPTHSGRYNEQFF	TGCAGTGCTAGACCCACGCATAGCGGAAGATACAATGAGCAGTTCTTC	.	TRBV20-1	medium-sized	TRBJ2-1
CASSWTSGSSPLHF	TGTGCCAGCAGTTGGACATCCGGGTCTTCACCCCTCCACTTT	.	TRBV28	few	TRBJ1-6
CASREGPGGRLTYEQYF	TGTGCCAGCAGAGAAGGACCCGGGGGGCGCTTGACCTACGAGCAGTACTTC	.	TRBV6-6	.	TRBJ2-7
CASSLARGPLNEQFF	TGTGCCAGCAGCCTAGCAAGGGGGCCCCTCAATGAGCAGTTCTTC	TRBD1	TRBV11-2	large	TRBJ2-1
CASSPAGGITDTQYF	TGTGCCAGCAGTCCCGCGGGAGGGATCACAGATACGCAGTATTTT	TRBD2	TRBV27	medium-sized	TRBJ2-3
CASSLERDSGNTIYF	TGTGCCAGCAGCTTAGAACGGGACTCTGGAAACACCATATATTTT	.	TRBV13	large	TRBJ1-3
CSVEGQVTGELFF	TGCAGCGTTGAGGGACAGGTCACCGGGGAGCTGTTTTTT	TRBD1	TRBV29-1	few	TRBJ2-2
CASSLDRYNEQFF	TGTGCCAGCTCACTGGACAGGTACAATGAGCAGTTCTTC	TRBD1	TRBV18	medium-sized	TRBJ2-1
CASSLEGGTYEQYF	TGTGCCAGCAGCTTGGAGGGCGGGACCTACGAGCAGTACTTC	.	TRBV11-2	.	TRBJ2-7
CASSDSDQHTGELFF	TGTGCCAGCAGTGACTCCGACCAGCACACCGGGGAGCTGTTTTTT	.	TRBV6-1	once	TRBJ2-2
CSARVVLAGGPEQYF	TGCAGTGCTAGAGTTGTCCTAGCGGGAGGACCGGAGCAGTACTTC	TRBD2	TRBV20-1	.	TRBJ2-7
CASSLLQGNSYNEQFF	TGTGCCAGCAGCTTACTTCAGGGGAACTCCTACAATGAGCAGTTCTTC	.	TRBV6-5	once	TRBJ2-1
CASSPFNGQGTAAKNEKLFF	TGTGCCAGCTCACCCTTCAACGGACAGGGAACCGCAGCCAAAAATGAAAAACTGTTTTTT	TRBD1	TRBV18	.	TRBJ1-4
CASSLTIGEGEYEQYF	TGTGCCAGCAGCTTGACCATCGGGGAGGGGGAGTACGAGCAGTACTTC	.	TRBV5-6	medium-sized	TRBJ2-7
CASSAGSEQFF	TGTGCCAGTAGTGCGGGGTCTGAGCAGTTCTTC	.	TRBV19	medium-sized	TRBJ2-1
CASSLTNNYNEQFF	TGTGCCAGCAGTTTAACTAATAACTACAATGAGCAGTTCTTC	.	TRBV28	.	TRBJ2-1
CASSQQRSDAYSNQPQHF	TGTGCCAGCTCACAACAGAGATCGGACGCTTATAGCAATCAGCCCCAGCATTTT	.	TRBV18	.	TRBJ1-5
CASSPNDTGELFF	TGTGCCAGCAGTCCCAATGACACCGGGGAGCTGTTTTTT	.	TRBV6-2/TRBV6-3	medium-sized	TRBJ2-2
CASSSWTGVAGNSPLHF	TGTGCCAGCAGCTCCTGGACAGGGGTAGCCGGGAATTCACCCCTCCACTTT	TRBD1	TRBV7-9	.	TRBJ1-6
CASSQIHFPNTEAFF	TGTGCCAGCAGCCAGATACACTTTCCGAACACTGAAGCTTTCTTT	.	TRBV14	.	TRBJ1-1
CAISLGSGSNQPQHF	TGTGCCATCAGTTTGGGGTCCGGTAGCAATCAGCCCCAGCATTTT	.	TRBV10-3	.	TRBJ1-5